These 15 T cell receptor beta chains came from one sample sequenced in a study of blood T cell repertoires in COVID-19. The repertoire was sequenced with immunoSEQ multiplex PCR; TCRdb's copy has only in-frame clones and lacks some. The sample includes more than 150,000 clones, approximately 80% of them seen just once. Sequenced material: PBMCs or T cells enriched from blood (not recorded which). The receptor set was obtained from a man in his sixties who had been exposed to COVID-19.

In DNA, the CDR3 is TGTGCCAGCCCCCGAGGGAGCAGTGAGCAGTTCTTC. Translation gives CASPRGSSEQFF. The V and J genes are TRBV2 and TRBJ2-1; the D gene is possibly TRBD2 (5 bases). This CDR3 is 12 amino acids long. Germline V lookup: CDR1 SNHLY, CDR2 FYNNEI. The ends were cut back, 8 bases at V and 9 bases at J, with 14 bases in the middle.

This clone has just one count. The rearrangement uses TRBV7-3 and TRBJ1-1, with D possibly TRBD1 on 5 matching bases. V was pared by 5 bases and J by 1 base, with 8 bases between. CDR3 length equals 13 residues. Germline-derived CDR1 and CDR2 are SGHTA and FQGTGA. The CDR3 reads CASSPGGNTEAFF. The CDR3, as DNA: TGTGCCAGCAGCCCCGGGGGGAACACTGAAGCTTTCTTT.

This sequence joins TRBV29-1 and TRBJ2-2; D is perhaps TRBD2 (6 bases). Germline V lookup: CDR1 SQVTM, CDR2 ANQGSEA. Trimming took off 7 bases at V and 4 bases at J, with 16 bases between the two ends. The CDR3 sequence is 14 residues long. CDR3 in amino acids: CSAGTPHGTGELFF. The DNA for the CDR3 is TGCAGCGCCGGGACTCCCCACGGCACCGGGGAGCTGTTTTTT.

The V and J genes are TRBV7-3 and TRBJ2-3; D perhaps matches TRBD2 (6 bases). The CDR3 runs to 15 residues. The germline CDR1 and CDR2 sequences are SGHTA and FQGTGA. The V and J ends lost 3 bases and 0 bases respectively, with 10 bases between them. The chain's CDR3 is CASSLIGLSTDTQYF. In DNA form, the CDR3 reads TGTGCCAGCAGCTTGATCGGACTAAGCACAGATACGCAGTATTTT.

This rearrangement joins TRBV19 to TRBJ2-6; 10 bases agree with TRBD1. The CDR3 spans 17 residues. V shed 3 bases, J shed 4 bases, and the junction held 6 bases outside the gene matches. Germline V gene sequence: CDR1 LNHDA, CDR2 SQIVND (reference sequence). For the CDR3, the DNA is TGTGCCAGTAGTATGGGGACAGGGGCGCGGGGGGCCAACGTCCTGACTTTC. Translating it yields CASSMGTGARGANVLTF.

The chain employs TRBV30 and TRBJ2-1, with 8 bases fitting TRBD2. The J segment lost 4 bases and the V segment lost 4 bases, leaving 9 bases of the junction unmatched. The CDR3 has 15 residues. Germline CDR1 is GTSNPN and CDR2 is SVGIG (reference sequence). The CDR3 sequence: CAWIHSGIAYNEQFF. The CDR3, as DNA: TGTGCCTGGATACATAGCGGGATAGCATACAATGAGCAGTTCTTC.

J is TRBJ1-5 and V is TRBV19; D is possibly TRBD1 (6 bases). Per germline, CDR1 LNHDA and CDR2 SQIVND (reference sequence). V was cut by 8 bases and J by 6 bases, with 8 bases left in between. The length of the CDR3 is 11 residues. This chain's CDR3 is CASSQGQPQHF. The CDR3 nucleotides are TGTGCCAGTTCACAGGGTCAGCCCCAGCATTTT.

The rearrangement uses TRBV5-8 and TRBJ2-3; D is possibly TRBD2 (5 bases). This CDR3 is 15 amino acids long. With 7 bases removed from V and 4 bases from J, the gap between germline ends came to 19 bases. From germline, CDR1 is SGHTS and CDR2 YDEGEE. The CDR3 nucleotides are TGTGCCAGCTCCCTCCTACTTGGGAGCCCAGATACGCAGTATTTT. It is translated as CASSLLLGSPDTQYF.

V and J are TRBV3-1 (or the pseudogene TRBV3-2) and TRBJ2-7, with 11 positions matching TRBD2. The CDR3 spans 15 residues. Germline trimming cut 4 bases from V and 4 bases from J; bases unmatched to any gene: 6. CDR1 is LGHDT, CDR2 YNNKEL, per germline (reference sequence). The DNA for the CDR3 is TGTGCCAGCAGCCCTTCTAGCGGGAGGTTATACGAGCAGTACTTC. Its protein product is CASSPSSGRLYEQYF.

The chain employs TRBV6-4 and TRBJ2-1; 13 positions agree with TRBD2. Germline lookup yields CDR1 MRHNA and CDR2 SNTAGT. The CDR3 covers 17 residues. With 8 bases clipped from V and 7 bases from J, the junction kept 14 bases outside the gene matches. The CDR3 sequence is CASGNPSTSGRVNEQFF. The CDR3 region has the DNA TGTGCCAGCGGAAACCCTTCTACTAGCGGGAGGGTGAATGAGCAGTTCTTC.

The rearrangement joins TRBV25-1 to TRBJ2-7, with D possibly matching TRBD1 (5 bases). The V end lost 3 bases, the J end lost 0 bases, and 12 bases lay between the germline ends. Germline CDR1 reads MGHDK; CDR2 reads SYGVNS. CDR3 length: 15 residues. The CDR3 DNA is TGTGCCAGCAGTGAGGGGCAGGGCCTCTCCTACGAGCAGTACTTC. As protein: CASSEGQGLSYEQYF.

This sequence joins TRBV4-1 and TRBJ2-1; no definite D call. The CDR3 spans 14 residues. Germline loops: CDR1 MGHRA, CDR2 YSYEKL. V gave up 1 base and J gave up 7 bases, with 11 bases separating them. The CDR3: CASSQAMGENEQFF. The CDR3 nucleotides are TGCGCCAGCAGCCAAGCAATGGGCGAGAATGAGCAGTTCTTC.

This chain uses TRBV5-1 with TRBJ2-3; weak D call: TRBD1 (6 bases). The CDR3 is made up of 16 amino acids. The V end was cut by 7 bases, the J end by 0 bases, with 18 bases between. CDR1 and CDR2 from the germline V gene are SGHRS and YFSETQ. The CDR3 region is CASAPGQQLSTDTQYF. The DNA of the CDR3 is TGCGCCAGCGCCCCAGGACAGCAGTTGAGCACAGATACGCAGTATTTT.

The rearrangement uses TRBV10-2 and TRBJ2-1, with a tentative D call TRBD2 (5 bases). Trimming left V 4 bases short and J 1 base short, with 11 bases between. Germline loops: CDR1 WSHSY, CDR2 SAAADI. The CDR3 has 15 residues. As DNA, the CDR3 is TGCGCCAGCAGTGCTCGAGGGCTTTCCTACAATGAGCAGTTCTTC. Protein sequence: CASSARGLSYNEQFF.

The chain employs TRBV5-1 and TRBJ2-1; 8 positions agree with TRBD1. CDR3 size: 17 residues. Germline trimming cut 5 bases from V and 4 bases from J; bases unmatched to any gene: 14. Germline CDR1 and CDR2: SGHRS and YFSETQ. The CDR3: CASRIRSQGADYNEQFF. The CDR3 nucleotides read TGCGCCAGCAGAATCCGATCCCAGGGGGCGGATTACAATGAGCAGTTCTTC.